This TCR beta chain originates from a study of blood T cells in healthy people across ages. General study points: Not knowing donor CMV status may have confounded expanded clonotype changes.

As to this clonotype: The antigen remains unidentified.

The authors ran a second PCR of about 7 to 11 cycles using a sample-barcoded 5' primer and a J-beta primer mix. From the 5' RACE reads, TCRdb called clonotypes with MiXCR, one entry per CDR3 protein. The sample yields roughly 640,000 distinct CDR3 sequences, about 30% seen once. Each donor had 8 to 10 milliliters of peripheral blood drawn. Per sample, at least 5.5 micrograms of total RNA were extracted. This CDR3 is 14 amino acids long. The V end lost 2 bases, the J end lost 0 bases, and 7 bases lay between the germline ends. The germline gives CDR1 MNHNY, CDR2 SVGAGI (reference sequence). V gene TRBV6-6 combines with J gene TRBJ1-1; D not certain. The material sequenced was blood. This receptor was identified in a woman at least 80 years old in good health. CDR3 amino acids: CASSYGSLNTEAFF. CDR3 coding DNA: TGTGCCAGCAGTTACGGGAGCCTGAACACTGAAGCTTTCTTT.